These T cell receptor beta chains were read from a single sample in a study of glioma-infiltrating T cells. MiXCR, run by TCRdb on the multiplex PCR reads, gives a single entry per CDR3 protein. The sample holds 110,000 or so distinct CDR3 sequences; 20% to 30% are singletons and the top ten take 35%. The sample comprised glioma tissue, nonneoplastic brain tissue, or PBMCs (not recorded which). These receptors came from a human donor with low-grade glioma or glioblastoma, undergoing nonglioma brain surgery, or in good health (not recorded which). CDR3s leave out the opening cysteine and the closing phenylalanine or tryptophan. The D gene is left open where the match is weak. Part of the rows lack a size; the others show once, few, many or a class for expanded clones.

J gene,clone size,V gene,D gene,CDR3 protein
TRBJ2-7,many,TRBV2,.,ASSQLSGQY
TRBJ2-7,many,TRBV4-2,TRBD1,ASSPPGQAYEQY
TRBJ2-3,many,TRBV7-9,.,ASSFGGGDTQY
TRBJ1-5,.,TRBV6-1,.,ASSVAGVNQPQH
TRBJ1-1,.,TRBV29-1,TRBD1,SGRGTAMGATEAF
TRBJ2-7,many,TRBV29-1,.,SVHTGSGDEQY
TRBJ1-1,.,TRBV7-2,.,ASSLDQAGNTEAF
TRBJ2-7,many,TRBV7-9,.,ASSLSGYSYEQY
TRBJ1-5,once,TRBV7-2,.,DSSLGAWGGNQPQH
TRBJ2-5,few,TRBV9,.,ASSVGNAELGGETQY
TRBJ2-1,many,TRBV6-2/TRBV6-3,.,ASSLDVRKQF
TRBJ2-7,many,TRBV4-3,TRBD2,ASSQDPSGLAYEQY
TRBJ2-1,many,TRBV29-1,.,SVAGTSSYNEQF
TRBJ2-5,many,TRBV20-1,TRBD2,SAGGTSGAQETQY
TRBJ1-2,many,TRBV4-1,.,ASSRTGTDINYGYT
TRBJ2-7,once,TRBV6-9,.,ASSYTGTGLYEQY
TRBJ1-2,few,TRBV19,TRBD1,ASSPDRTYGYT
TRBJ2-5,many,TRBV7-9,TRBD1,ASSLALRDRV
TRBJ2-7,many,TRBV3-1,TRBD2,ASTLASGGRKQY
TRBJ2-3,few,TRBV9,TRBD1,ASSVGRTGDTVTDTQY
TRBJ1-5,.,TRBV5-8,.,ASSLGAGRNQPQH
TRBJ1-2,many,TRBV29-1,.,SVGRGSRANYGYT
TRBJ2-3,.,TRBV6-4,TRBD2,ASSVIAGAATQY
TRBJ2-1,few,TRBV19,TRBD2,ASSRRTSDNEQF
TRBJ2-1,many,TRBV20-1,.,SARGRGSYNEQF
TRBJ1-5,.,TRBV9,.,ASSVGGYSNQPQH
TRBJ2-1,many,TRBV10-2,.,ASSESRGFHNEQF